These 28 T cell receptor beta chains came from one sample sequenced in a study of OX40 agonist ivuxolimab in advanced cancers. Profiled with immunoSEQ multiplex PCR; TCRdb holds only in-frame clones, not every one. The sample holds about 80,000 clones; 90% to 95% are singletons and the top ten take more than 0.6%. Sequencing was performed on CD4+ or CD8+ T cells sorted from blood, taken in a trial of the OX40 agonist ivuxolimab. The receptors were sampled from an adult with an advanced solid tumor such as melanoma, head and neck, liver or kidney cancer.

This chain joins TRBV5-1 and TRBJ2-2; tentatively, D is TRBD1 or TRBD2 (6 bases each). Trimming took off 3 bases at V and 1 base at J, with 10 bases between the two ends. The CDR3 covers 15 residues. From germline, CDR1 is SGHRS and CDR2 YFSETQ. This chain's CDR3 is CASSWTAGNTGELFF. CDR3 DNA sequence: TGCGCCAGCAGCTGGACAGCGGGGAACACCGGGGAGCTGTTTTTT.

This clone was counted a single time. The chain joins TRBV19 to TRBJ1-5; the D is unclear. Germline V gives CDR1 LNHDA, CDR2 SQIVND (reference sequence). The V end lost 7 bases, the J end lost 1 base, and 11 bases lay between the germline ends. The CDR3 spans 14 residues. Here the CDR3 reads CASTQPGSNQPQHF. The DNA for the CDR3 is TGTGCCAGTACCCAACCTGGGAGCAATCAGCCCCAGCATTTT. Drawing the rest from reference TRBV19 and TRBJ1-5, the complete variable domain is DGGITQSPKYLFRKEGQNVTLSCEQNLNHDAMYWYRQDPGQGLRLIYYSQIVNDFQKGDIAEGYSVSREKKESFPLTVTSAQKNPTAFYLCASTQPGSNQPQHFGDGTRLSIL.

This clone was seen only a few times. An end of the junction does not agree with germline; a read error may underlie this. This chain uses TRBV18 with TRBJ1-1; D is ambiguous. In germline, CDR1 is KGHSH, CDR2 LQKENI. The CDR3 has 13 residues. CDR3 in amino acids: CASSETGNTEAFF. The CDR3 DNA reads TGTGCCAGCTCAGAAACCGGGAACACAGAAGCTTTCTTT.

J is TRBJ2-3 and V is TRBV7-9, with TRBD2 matching 8 bases. Germline trimming cut 5 bases from V and 6 bases from J; bases unmatched to any gene: 7. CDR1 is SEHNR and CDR2 is FQNEAQ in the germline V gene (reference sequence). The CDR3 covers 14 residues. The CDR3 here is CASSPSGGSDTQYF. The CDR3 nucleotides are TGTGCCAGCAGCCCGAGCGGGGGCTCCGATACGCAGTATTTT.

This chain joins TRBV18 and TRBJ2-1, with D maybe TRBD1 (5 bases). CDR3 length: 16 residues. Germline V gene lookup returns CDR1 KGHSH and CDR2 LQKENI. V dropped 5 bases and J dropped 6 bases, with 20 bases sitting between them. The CDR3 loop reads CASSYGHAGSLNEQFF. The DNA for the CDR3 is TGTGCCAGCTCATACGGACACGCTGGTAGCCTCAATGAGCAGTTCTTC. The complete variable domain, with remaining parts taken from reference TRBV18 and TRBJ2-1, reads NAGVMQNPRHLVRRRGQEARLRCSPMKGHSHVYWYRQLPEEGLKFMVYLQKENIIDESGMPKERFSAEFPKEGPSILRIQQVVRGDSAAYFCASSYGHAGSLNEQFFGPGTRLTVL.

The rearrangement uses TRBV11-2 and TRBJ2-7; 8 bases match TRBD1. The germline V gene encodes CDR1 SGHAT and CDR2 FQNNGV. The length of the CDR3 is 15 residues. Trimming cost V 5 bases and J 0 bases; bases outside gene matches: 6. The CDR3 DNA reads TGTGCCAGCAGCCTAGCTGGGACAGGCTCCTACGAGCAGTACTTC. It encodes CASSLAGTGSYEQYF.

This chain joins TRBV20-1 and TRBJ1-5; unclear D gene. The V gene's germline CDR1 is DFQATT and CDR2 SNEGSKA (reference sequence). The length of the CDR3 is 11 residues. V gave up 4 bases and J gave up 4 bases, with 5 bases separating them. CDR3 bases: TGCAGTGCTACGGGGAATCAGCCCCAGCATTTT. This sequence encodes CSATGNQPQHF.

The V gene is TRBV6-5, the J gene TRBJ2-7, with 9 positions matching TRBD1. Germline loops: CDR1 MNHEY, CDR2 SVGAGI. The CDR3 is 14 amino acids. V lost 8 bases, J lost 5 bases, and 10 bases stayed unmatched. The CDR3 protein is CASRRLDRGNEQYF. DNA for the CDR3: TGTGCCAGCCGCAGACTGGACAGGGGAAACGAGCAGTACTTC.

The DNA of the CDR3 is TGTGCCTGGAGTGCCCCCGGGACAGGGAGCCTCGAGCAGTACTTC. This encodes CAWSAPGTGSLEQYF. The chain carries TRBV30 and TRBJ2-7; the match to TRBD1 covers 9 bases. V lost 1 base, J lost 6 bases, and 10 bases stayed unmatched. This CDR3 comprises 15 residues. CDR1 is GTSNPN and CDR2 is SVGIG in the germline V gene (reference sequence).

The genes are TRBV28 and TRBJ2-6; possible D gene TRBD2, 7 bases. The CDR3 covers 16 residues. V lost 9 bases to trimming and J lost 2 bases, with 17 bases between them. Germline V lookup: CDR1 MDHEN, CDR2 SYDVKM. The CDR3 loop reads CASQGGVNTGANVLTF. CDR3 sequence (DNA): TGTGCCAGTCAAGGGGGGGTAAATACTGGGGCCAACGTCCTGACTTTC.

The sample holds one count of this clone. The V call is TRBV15, the J call TRBJ2-3; tentative D call: TRBD1 (5 bases). From germline, CDR1 is LNHNV and CDR2 YYDKDF (reference sequence). V was cut by 1 base and J by 0 bases, with 11 bases left in between. The CDR3 runs to 16 residues. The CDR3 region has the DNA TGTGCCACCAGCAGAGGCCTAGGGGCTAGCACAGATACGCAGTATTTT. Residues: CATSRGLGASTDTQYF. Full variable domain (missing parts from reference TRBV15 and TRBJ2-3): DAMVIQNPRYQVTQFGKPVTLSCSQTLNHNVMYWYQQKSSQAPKLLFHYYDKDFNNEADTPDNFQSRRPNTSFCFLDIRSPGLGDTAMYLCATSRGLGASTDTQYFGPGTRLTVL.

This clone was observed once. This chain uses TRBV27 with TRBJ2-7; unclear D gene. There are 13 residues in the CDR3. Germline CDR1 and CDR2: MNHEY and SMNVEV (reference sequence). V dropped 3 bases and J dropped 0 bases, with 6 bases sitting between them. CDR3: CASSFSVSYEQYF. CDR3 sequence (DNA): TGTGCCAGCAGTTTTTCGGTCTCCTACGAGCAGTACTTC.

This chain joins TRBV23-1 and TRBJ1-1, with 8 positions matching TRBD1. TRBV23-1 is recorded as an ORF, its role being uncertain. The CDR3 covers 17 residues. V shed 0 bases, J shed 1 base, and the junction held 7 bases outside the gene matches. The CDR3 loop is CASSQSHLDRENTEAFF. In DNA form, the CDR3 reads TGCGCCAGCAGTCAATCCCACTTGGACAGGGAGAACACTGAAGCTTTCTTT.

CDR3 amino acids: CASRKAGATEAFF. In DNA form, the CDR3 reads TGCGCCAGTAGAAAAGCCGGAGCCACTGAAGCTTTCTTT. The chain combines TRBV4-3 with TRBJ1-1; no definite D call. CDR3 length equals 13 residues. The germline V gene has CDR1 LGHNA and CDR2 YSLEER. V lost 9 bases, J lost 4 bases, and 15 bases lay in between.

The chain links TRBV7-2 to TRBJ2-3; D may be TRBD2 (5 bases). V shed 5 bases and J shed 8 bases, with 17 bases lying between them. CDR1 is SGHTA, CDR2 FQGNSA, per germline. CDR3 length equals 14 residues. CDR3 sequence (DNA): TGTGCCAGCAGCCGCAGCGGTACTGACACTACGCAGTATTTT. Its translation: CASSRSGTDTTQYF.

The chain combines TRBV6-1 with TRBJ1-5; D uncertain. Trimming removed 8 bases at V and 6 bases at J, with 14 bases between. CDR3 length: 13 residues. The V gene's germline CDR1 is MNHNS and CDR2 SASEGT. The CDR3 nucleotides read TGTGCCAGCGGGTACACCACGGGTCAGCCCCAGCATTTT. Protein sequence: CASGYTTGQPQHF.

The chain is built from TRBV9 and TRBJ1-4; D gene uncertain. V was cut by 3 bases and J by 8 bases, with 5 bases left in between. This CDR3 spans 11 amino acids. Germline assignment: CDR1 SGDLS and CDR2 YYNGEE. The CDR3 loop is CASSAGEKLFF. The CDR3 DNA sequence: TGTGCCAGCAGCGCGGGAGAAAAACTGTTTTTT.

The V call is TRBV18, the J call TRBJ2-5; no clear D. This CDR3 is 13 amino acids long. Looked up from germline, CDR1 is KGHSH and CDR2 is LQKENI. Trimming removed 2 bases from V and 1 base from J, with 5 bases in between. The CDR3 here is CASSPGFQETQYF. CDR3 sequence (DNA): TGTGCCAGCTCACCAGGGTTCCAAGAGACCCAGTACTTC.

V gene TRBV5-1 combines with J gene TRBJ1-5; possibly TRBD1 for D (6 bases). Trimming pared 1 base from V and 7 bases from J, leaving 18 bases between. The CDR3 covers 16 residues. In germline, CDR1 is SGHRS, CDR2 YFSETQ. Here the CDR3 reads CASSLPPGVVEQPQHF. The CDR3 DNA is TGCGCCAGCAGCTTGCCACCAGGGGTAGTTGAGCAGCCCCAGCATTTT. Full variable domain (outside the CDR3, taken from reference TRBV5-1 and TRBJ1-5): KAGVTQTPRYLIKTRGQQVTLSCSPISGHRSVSWYQQTPGQGLQFLFEYFSETQRNKGNFPGRFSGRQFSNSRSEMNVSTLELGDSALYLCASSLPPGVVEQPQHFGDGTRLSIL.

V and J are TRBV19 and TRBJ2-7, with unresolved D. Trimming stripped 5 bases from V and 2 bases from J, with 10 bases between. Germline assignment: CDR1 LNHDA and CDR2 SQIVND (reference sequence). The CDR3 runs 13 residues. The CDR3 bases are TGTGCCAGTAGTCCACCCCAGACCTACGAGCAGTACTTC. Residues: CASSPPQTYEQYF. The variable domain in full, completed from reference TRBV19 and TRBJ2-7, reads DGGITQSPKYLFRKEGQNVTLSCEQNLNHDAMYWYRQDPGQGLRLIYYSQIVNDFQKGDIAEGYSVSREKKESFPLTVTSAQKNPTAFYLCASSPPQTYEQYFGPGTRLTVT.

The CDR3 DNA is TGTGCCAGCAGCGAACAGGGGAGCACTGAAGCTTTCTTT. It is translated as CASSEQGSTEAFF. The rearrangement links TRBV2 to TRBJ1-1; TRBD1 matches 7 bases. This CDR3 has 13 amino acids. Germline V gene data show CDR1 as SNHLY and CDR2 as FYNNEI. The junction had 5 bases not matched to a gene; V was cut back by 6 bases and J by 4 bases.

The chain is built from TRBV6-1 and TRBJ1-1; D gene uncertain. The CDR3 is made up of 14 amino acids. Trimming took off 3 bases at V and 4 bases at J, with 12 bases between the two ends. Germline V CDR1 and CDR2: MNHNS, SASEGT. The CDR3 region is CASSDWEGVTEAFF. The CDR3 nucleotides read TGTGCCAGCAGTGACTGGGAAGGAGTCACTGAAGCTTTCTTT.

The rearrangement joins TRBV5-8 to TRBJ2-3; a possible D gene is TRBD2 (5 bases). V lost 1 base and J lost 0, with 12 bases in between. Per germline, CDR1 SGHTS and CDR2 YDEGEE. The CDR3 consists of 16 residues. Here the CDR3 reads CASSLTTRLSTDTQYF. CDR3 bases: TGTGCCAGCAGCTTGACCACTAGGTTGAGCACAGATACGCAGTATTTT.

The chain employs TRBV7-9 and TRBJ2-1; TRBD2 aligns across 14 bases. Germline V gene data show CDR1 as SEHNR and CDR2 as FQNEAQ (reference sequence). With V trimmed by 4 bases and J by 8 bases, 13 bases remained unmatched. This CDR3 comprises 18 residues. Here the CDR3 reads CASSSPPGTSGSLDEQFF. CDR3 DNA sequence: TGTGCCAGCAGCTCCCCGCCAGGGACTAGCGGGAGCCTGGATGAGCAGTTCTTC.

The chain combines TRBV28 with TRBJ1-2; 9 nucleotides line up with TRBD1. Germline assignment: CDR1 MDHEN and CDR2 SYDVKM. With 2 bases clipped from V and 4 bases from J, the junction kept 2 bases outside the gene matches. The CDR3 is 14 residues long. The DNA for the CDR3 is TGTGCCAGCAGTTTAGGGACAGGGACCTATGGCTACACCTTC. Protein: CASSLGTGTYGYTF.

The CDR3 DNA sequence: TGTGCCACCGGGAGTAGCGGGAGCACAGATACGCAGTATTTT. Its translation: CATGSSGSTDTQYF. This chain links TRBV25-1 with TRBJ2-3; 7 bases agree with TRBD2. V was pared by 10 bases and J by 0 bases, with 7 bases of the junction left unmatched. CDR1 is MGHDK, CDR2 SYGVNS, per germline. The CDR3 loop spans 14 amino acids.

CDR3 region: CASSLRTGSTDTQYF. CDR3 nucleotide sequence: TGTGCCAGCTCACTAAGGACAGGGAGCACAGATACGCAGTATTTT. The rearrangement links TRBV18 to TRBJ2-3, with 8 bases identical to TRBD1. The CDR3 covers 15 residues. J lost 0 bases, V lost 4 bases, and 3 bases had no gene match. The germline gives CDR1 KGHSH, CDR2 LQKENI.

This clone occurred once. The DNA is left out, because the CDR3 cannot be placed on it with certainty; the CDR3 is given as TCRdb lists it. The chain recombines TRBV28 with TRBJ2-3; the table's D call of TRBD1 was not tested on the DNA. Germline V lookup: CDR1 MDHEN, CDR2 SYDVKM. The CDR3 length equals 14 residues, ends included. The CDR3 loop reads CASSFGPGTDTQYF.